The clone carrying this TCR beta chain came up a few times. The data originate from a study of naive and memory T cell subsets. This CDR3 has 13 amino acids. Germline V gene data show CDR1 as SGDLS and CDR2 as YYNGEE. V gave up 2 bases and J gave up 6 bases, with 9 bases separating them. Amplification of ligated cDNA took four PCR rounds with SP2 and nested alpha and beta constant primers. TCRdb redid the calling of the UMI-ligation and nested PCR reads with MiXCR, one entry per CDR3 protein. The sample has about 37,000 distinct CDR3 sequences, approximately 10% seen once. Treatment given: skin biopsy from PPD injection site in Mantoux-positive individual. An oligonucleotide containing a UMI was ligated to the 3' end of TCR cDNA.

The clonotype originates from an adult in good health. Sequenced here: skin, sampled from a tuberculin skin test site. This chain connects TRBV9 to TRBJ2-1; D uncertain. CDR3 bases: TGTGCCAGCAGCGTCCTTAACAGCAATGAGCAGTTCTTC. Its translation is CASSVLNSNEQFF.